The TCR beta chain described here comes from a study of human T cells and chemical hapten exposure. General study points: Against controls, expanded TCRs gave rise to significantly more large CDR3 similarity clusters. Patch test score rose with PT1 expanded TCR count, significant at thresholds 8, 16 and 32, not 4.

Stated time point: patch test 2, 6 weeks after DPC sensitization. Stated treatment: therapeutic diphenylcyclopropenone sensitization with weekly scalp DPC. This clonotype came up a few times. Its antigen is still unknown. The CDR3 length is 17 residues. V shed 4 bases, J shed 5 bases, and the junction held 15 bases outside the gene matches. MiXCR, run by TCRdb on the RACE reads, gives a single entry per CDR3 protein. The sample carries about 400,000 distinct CDR3 sequences, about 6.9% recorded once. Sequenced here: whole blood, sampled in connection with sensitization to the hapten diphenylcyclopropenone (DPC). The V call is TRBV12-3 or TRBV12-4, the J call TRBJ1-2; TRBD1 matches at 8 bases. The receptor comes from a woman under 30 with alopecia areata. Some clones in this sample may be carry-over from other donors' samples. The CDR3 region is CASSSPHSQGGAYGYTF. The CDR3 region has the DNA TGTGCCAGCAGTTCCCCCCACTCACAGGGGGGAGCATATGGCTACACCTTC.